The 13 T cell receptor beta chains below all came from one sample that was sequenced in a study of T cells in Graves' hyperthyroidism and ophthalmopathy. Researchers took RNA transcripts and amplified the TCR beta CDR3 regions from them. In the first-round RT-PCR of the TCR CDR3, the HTBI primer set was used. TCRdb independently ran MiXCR on the multiplex PCR reads; one entry per CDR3 protein. The repertoire holds 300,000 to 400,000 distinct CDR3 sequences, with around a fifth as singletons. Sequenced: blood. These receptors came from a woman aged 45-65 years with Graves' hyperthyroidism.

The table lists this clonotype with many counts. The chain joins TRBV20-1 to TRBJ2-3; 11 nucleotides agree with TRBD1. This CDR3 is 19 amino acids long. Germline loops: CDR1 DFQATT, CDR2 SNEGSKA (reference sequence). The V gene end was trimmed by 1 base and the J gene end by 6 bases; junction bases not matched to a gene: 18. CDR3 DNA sequence: TGCAGTGCTAGAGGAGGACAGGGGGCGGCAGGAGGGAAGAGGGATACGCAGTATTTT. Translating gives CSARGGQGAAGGKRDTQYF.

In its sample, this clonotype was seen a few times. The chain couples TRBV27 to TRBJ2-1; D may be TRBD1 (6 bases). Germline-derived CDR1 and CDR2 are MNHEY and SMNVEV (reference sequence). Trimming pared 1 base from V and 7 bases from J, leaving 17 bases between. The length of the CDR3 is 16 residues. The CDR3 loop is CASSLYRVIIGNEQFF. The CDR3 region has the DNA TGTGCCAGCAGTTTATACAGGGTCATTATTGGGAATGAGCAGTTCTTC.

Ten or more counts support this clonotype. The CDR3 DNA reads as TGCGCCAGCAAAGCGTTCGCGGGTAACTACGAGCAGTACTTC. Its translation is CASKAFAGNYEQYF. J is TRBJ2-7 and V is TRBV5-1; possibly TRBD2 for D (5 bases). CDR1 is SGHRS, CDR2 YFSETQ, per germline. CDR3 length equals 14 residues. The V gene lost 6 bases and the J gene lost 3 bases, with 16 bases spanning the gap.

The CDR3 region has the DNA TGTGCCAGCAGATTACCGGGACAGGGGCTGAGCACTGAAGCTTTCTTT. Encoded protein: CASRLPGQGLSTEAFF. V is TRBV12-3 or TRBV12-4 and J is TRBJ1-1; 10 positions agree with TRBD1. The length of the CDR3 is 16 residues. V shed 6 bases, J shed 4 bases, and the junction held 11 bases outside the gene matches.

The rearrangement joins TRBV9 to TRBJ1-1, with D possibly being TRBD1 (5 bases). V was cut by 3 bases and J by 4 bases, with 10 bases left in between. Germline CDR1 SGDLS, CDR2 YYNGEE. The CDR3 contains 13 residues. This CDR3 is CASSESRGTEAFF. The CDR3 coding sequence is TGTGCCAGCAGCGAAAGTAGGGGCACTGAAGCTTTCTTT. The entire variable domain, with the rest obtained from reference TRBV9 and TRBJ1-1, is as follows: DSGVTQTPKHLITATGQRVTLRCSPRSGDLSVYWYQQSLDQGLQFLIQYYNGEERAKGNILERFSAQQFPDLHSELNLSSLELGDSALYFCASSESRGTEAFFGQGTRLTVV.

This clonotype turned up a few times. This rearrangement joins TRBV9 to TRBJ2-1; 7 nucleotides match TRBD2. Per germline, CDR1 SGDLS and CDR2 YYNGEE. Trimming cost V 0 bases and J 5 bases; bases outside gene matches: 2. This CDR3 comprises 14 residues. CDR3 nucleotide sequence: TGTGCCAGCAGCGTAGCGGGGGGAAACAATGAGCAGTTCTTC. Translating it yields CASSVAGGNNEQFF. Together with reference TRBV9 and TRBJ2-1, the CDR3 gives the full variable domain: DSGVTQTPKHLITATGQRVTLRCSPRSGDLSVYWYQQSLDQGLQFLIQYYNGEERAKGNILERFSAQQFPDLHSELNLSSLELGDSALYFCASSVAGGNNEQFFGPGTRLTVL.

This chain connects TRBV5-1 to TRBJ1-1; D gene unclear. The V gene's germline CDR1 is SGHRS and CDR2 YFSETQ. The CDR3 consists of 15 residues. Trimming shortened V by 0 bases and J by 3 bases, and 12 bases separated the two germline ends. The DNA for the CDR3 is TGCGCCAGCAGCTTGGCGGCCGGGGTCGACACTGAAGCTTTCTTT. This gives the protein CASSLAAGVDTEAFF. Together with reference TRBV5-1 and TRBJ1-1, the CDR3 gives the full variable domain: KAGVTQTPRYLIKTRGQQVTLSCSPISGHRSVSWYQQTPGQGLQFLFEYFSETQRNKGNFPGRFSGRQFSNSRSEMNVSTLELGDSALYLCASSLAAGVDTEAFFGQGTRLTVV.

This clonotype was picked up a small number of times. V usage is TRBV19 and J usage is TRBJ2-5; TRBD1 or TRBD2 may be the D gene (6 bases each). Per the germline V gene, CDR1 is LNHDA and CDR2 is SQIVND (reference sequence). The CDR3 covers 15 residues. V was clipped by 7 bases and J by 2 bases, with 17 bases between them. As DNA, the CDR3 is TGTGCCAGTACCCTCTCACGGGGGCGGCAAGAGACCCAGTACTTC. It specifies CASTLSRGRQETQYF.

The rearrangement joins TRBV7-8 to TRBJ1-5, with no clear D. The V end lost 5 bases, the J end lost 2 bases, and 13 bases lay between the germline ends. Germline V gene data show CDR1 as SGHVS and CDR2 as FQNEAQ. This CDR3 has 15 amino acids. The CDR3 nucleotides read TGTGCCAGCAGCCGCGGCGGTCCGGGCAATCAGCCCCAGCATTTT. Protein sequence: CASSRGGPGNQPQHF.

This clonotype was recorded a few times. V usage is TRBV9 and J usage is TRBJ1-2; 7 bases are a match to TRBD1. The CDR3 has 13 amino acids. Per germline, CDR1 SGDLS and CDR2 YYNGEE. V lost 4 bases to trimming and J lost 4 bases; unmatched junction nucleotides: 4. For the CDR3, the DNA is TGTGCCAGCAGCCCCGGGGACAGCTATGGCTACACCTTC. Protein sequence: CASSPGDSYGYTF.

The V call is TRBV9, the J call TRBJ1-2; weak D call: TRBD1 (5 bases). V was cut by 0 bases and J by 7 bases, with 7 bases left in between. CDR3 size: 12 residues. The germline V gene has CDR1 SGDLS and CDR2 YYNGEE. The CDR3 bases are TGTGCCAGCAGCGTAGGGCAGGGTGGCTACACCTTC. Translated: CASSVGQGGYTF.

This clonotype was found a few times. The J gene is TRBJ2-1, the V gene TRBV15; D is unclear. CDR3 length: 14 residues. The germline CDR1 and CDR2 sequences are LNHNV and YYDKDF (reference sequence). Trimming removed 5 bases from V and 6 bases from J, with 14 bases in between. Here the CDR3 DNA reads TGTGCCACCAGCGGCCTCAGATGGCTCAATGAGCAGTTCTTC. Protein: CATSGLRWLNEQFF.

This clonotype has at least ten counts. The V and J genes are TRBV6-2 or TRBV6-3 and TRBJ1-5; 8 nucleotides match TRBD1. Trimming cost V 11 bases and J 2 bases; bases outside gene matches: 8. The CDR3 contains 14 residues. Germline V CDR1 and CDR2: MNHEY, SVGEGT. The CDR3 nucleotides are TGTGCCGCAGGTACAGGGGGACGCAATCAGCCCCAGCATTTT. Residues: CAAGTGGRNQPQHF.